A selection of T cell receptor beta chains follows, all from one sample in a study of T-cell reconstitution after alpha-beta-depleted transplantation in children. From the PCR reads, TCRdb called clonotypes with MiXCR, one entry per CDR3 protein. Of 700,000 to 850,000 distinct CDR3 sequences listed, under 20% were seen once; the top ten hold around 5.3%. The source material was PBMCs, mostly from graft donor cells, sampled 360 days after TCRalphabeta/CD19-depleted stem cell transplant. Receptors originate from a male patient aged 10-17 years who had a stem cell transplant for acute lymphoblastic leukemia, so the T cells may come from the graft donor. Both conserved end residues are part of each CDR3. Fields, in order: V gene, clone size, J gene, D gene, CDR3 protein, CDR3 DNA. The D gene is left open where the match is weak. Expanded clones are given a class, and other clones once, few, many or no size at all.

TRBV12-3/TRBV12-4,many,TRBJ1-5,TRBD1,CASSWTGDQPQHF,TGTGCCAGCAGCTGGACAGGGGATCAGCCCCAGCATTTT
TRBV10-3,NA,TRBJ2-5,TRBD1,CAISEETGGRETQYF,TGTGCCATCAGTGAGGAAACAGGGGGCCGGGAGACCCAGTACTTC
TRBV12-3/TRBV12-4,few,TRBJ2-2,TRBD2,CASSWAYRGANTGELFF,TGTGCCAGCAGTTGGGCCTACCGGGGGGCGAACACCGGGGAGCTGTTTTTT
TRBV15,NA,TRBJ2-5,NA,CATRTGLEPTETQYF,TGTGCCACCAGGACCGGGCTAGAACCCACAGAGACCCAGTACTTC
TRBV29-1,NA,TRBJ2-3,TRBD2,CSVIGGRLTSTDTQYF,TGCAGCGTTATCGGCGGGAGGCTGACTAGCACAGATACGCAGTATTTT
TRBV7-7,NA,TRBJ2-7,NA,CASSLAAGSAEQYF,TGTGCCAGCAGCTTAGCGGCGGGATCCGCCGAGCAGTACTTC
TRBV10-3,few,TRBJ2-1,NA,CAISGGSSHEQFF,TGTGCCATCAGTGGTGGGAGTTCGCATGAGCAGTTCTTC
TRBV10-3,few,TRBJ1-5,NA,CASSREFSAQPQHF,TGTGCCAGTAGTAGGGAATTCTCGGCGCAGCCCCAGCATTTT
TRBV28,NA,TRBJ2-5,NA,CASSRPVVFQETQYF,TGTGCCAGCAGCCGACCGGTTGTCTTCCAAGAGACCCAGTACTTC
TRBV12-5,NA,TRBJ1-1,NA,CASGLVRVSREAFF,TGTGCTAGTGGTTTGGTACGGGTCTCCAGGGAAGCTTTCTTT
TRBV4-2,few,TRBJ2-7,TRBD2,CASSQGEWEGRDEQYF,TGTGCCAGCAGCCAAGGGGAGTGGGAGGGGCGCGACGAGCAGTACTTC
TRBV6-1,NA,TRBJ1-1,NA,CASNLQKIILPEEAFF,TGTGCCAGCAACCTCCAGAAAATTATCCTACCAGAAGAGGCTTTCTTT
TRBV29-1,NA,TRBJ2-7,NA,CSVESQAYEQYF,TGCAGCGTTGAATCCCAGGCCTACGAGCAGTACTTC
TRBV2,few,TRBJ1-1,TRBD1,CASSTRTGGGTEAFF,TGTGCCAGCAGTACCCGGACAGGGGGAGGGACTGAAGCTTTCTTT
TRBV27,NA,TRBJ2-7,NA,CASSWGPYEQYF,TGTGCCAGCAGTTGGGGCCCCTACGAGCAGTACTTC
TRBV7-8,NA,TRBJ2-4,TRBD2,CASSLGRAKTLAKNIQYF,TGTGCCAGCAGCTTGGGGAGGGCAAAAACTCTAGCCAAAAACATTCAGTACTTC
TRBV15,NA,TRBJ2-2,NA,CATSSLRVTTGELFF,TGTGCCACCAGCTCCCTCAGGGTGACCACCGGGGAGCTGTTTTTT
TRBV5-1,many,TRBJ1-4,NA,CASRSTGKANEKLFF,TGCGCCAGCAGATCCACAGGGAAGGCTAATGAAAAACTGTTTTTT
TRBV5-1,few,TRBJ1-1,NA,CASSTGGEWDTEAFF,TGCGCCAGCAGCACCGGAGGGGAATGGGACACTGAAGCTTTCTTT
TRBV7-3,many,TRBJ2-1,NA,CASSFSDAGNEQFF,TGTGCCAGCTCTTTCTCCGACGCCGGAAATGAGCAGTTCTTC
TRBV5-1,NA,TRBJ2-7,TRBD1,CASSLVTGAPREQYF,TGCGCCAGCAGCTTGGTGACAGGGGCCCCTCGGGAGCAGTACTTC
TRBV15,NA,TRBJ2-2,NA,CATSRTQGTGELFF,TGTGCCACCAGCAGGACCCAGGGCACCGGGGAGCTGTTTTTT
TRBV7-6,few,TRBJ2-1,TRBD2,CASSFFAGVSEQFF,TGTGCCAGCAGCTTCTTCGCGGGAGTGAGTGAGCAGTTCTTC
TRBV5-1,few,TRBJ1-5,NA,CASSLDPQGDQPQHF,TGCGCCAGCAGCTTGGACCCACAGGGAGATCAGCCCCAGCATTTT
TRBV2,few,TRBJ1-4,NA,CASSEQGLNEKLFF,TGTGCCAGCAGTGAACAGGGACTTAATGAAAAACTGTTTTTT
TRBV5-1,few,TRBJ2-1,NA,CASSPPSSVGEQFF,TGCGCCAGCAGCCCCCCCTCTAGCGTCGGTGAGCAGTTCTTC
TRBV14,few,TRBJ2-5,NA,CASSQEGGRQETQYF,TGTGCCAGCAGCCAAGAAGGGGGTCGGCAAGAGACCCAGTACTTC
TRBV5-8,NA,TRBJ2-1,TRBD1,CASSWEGDRVVNEQFF,TGTGCCAGCAGTTGGGAAGGGGACAGGGTGGTCAATGAGCAGTTCTTC
TRBV4-1,NA,TRBJ2-1,TRBD2,CASSQEWGREGYNEQFF,TGCGCCAGCAGCCAAGAGTGGGGGCGGGAGGGTTACAATGAGCAGTTCTTC
TRBV4-1,NA,TRBJ2-2,NA,CASSPPGPGGELFF,TGCGCCAGCAGCCCCCCGGGCCCGGGAGGGGAGCTGTTTTTT
TRBV29-1,few,TRBJ2-1,NA,CSVAGISYNEQFF,TGCAGCGTGGCGGGGATCTCCTACAATGAGCAGTTCTTC
TRBV4-2,many,TRBJ2-2,NA,CASSHLGTVNTGELFF,TGTGCCAGCAGCCACCTCGGGACGGTGAACACCGGGGAGCTGTTTTTT
TRBV7-2,NA,TRBJ2-1,TRBD2,CASSLALKLAGGFRHNEQFF,TGTGCCAGCAGCTTAGCGCTAAAACTAGCGGGCGGTTTCAGGCACAATGAGCAGTTCTTC
TRBV7-3,NA,TRBJ2-4,NA,CASSLTGQGLKNIQYF,TGTGCCAGCAGCTTAACGGGGCAGGGCCTCAAAAACATTCAGTACTTC
TRBV7-2,few,TRBJ2-3,TRBD1,CASSIGQGGTTDTQYF,TGTGCCAGCAGCATCGGACAGGGGGGCACCACAGATACGCAGTATTTT
TRBV4-1,few,TRBJ1-5,NA,CASSQDGSVSNQPQHF,TGCGCCAGCAGCCAAGATGGGTCAGTTAGCAATCAGCCCCAGCATTTT
TRBV3-1,NA,TRBJ1-6,NA,CASSQRYPNSPLHF,TGTGCCAGCAGCCAAAGGTACCCGAATTCACCCCTCCACTTT
TRBV7-9,few,TRBJ2-7,NA,CASSNGISYEQYF,TGTGCCAGCAGCAACGGGATTTCCTACGAGCAGTACTTC
TRBV4-1,NA,TRBJ2-7,NA,CASAEGGGPIEQYF,TGCGCCAGCGCCGAGGGGGGGGGCCCCATCGAGCAGTACTTC
TRBV3-1,NA,TRBJ2-3,NA,CASSQESGAFTDTQYF,TGTGCCAGCAGCCAAGAATCGGGGGCCTTCACAGATACGCAGTATTTT
TRBV4-1,few,TRBJ2-1,TRBD2,CASSQDPAGGWGGEQFF,TGCGCCAGCAGCCAAGATCCCGCGGGAGGGTGGGGCGGTGAGCAGTTCTTC
TRBV11-2,NA,TRBJ2-5,TRBD1,CASSSTGAYQETQYF,TGTGCCAGCAGCTCGACAGGGGCTTACCAAGAGACCCAGTACTTC
TRBV6-1,NA,TRBJ1-5,NA,CASSDQRAQPQHF,TGTGCCAGCAGTGATCAGAGGGCTCAGCCCCAGCATTTT
TRBV5-1,many,TRBJ1-2,NA,CASSLEGDAYYGYTF,TGCGCCAGCAGCTTGGAGGGGGACGCCTACTATGGCTACACCTTC
TRBV2,few,TRBJ2-5,NA,CASSEAPVGETQYF,TGTGCCAGCAGTGAAGCGCCAGTAGGAGAGACCCAGTACTTC
TRBV29-1,few,TRBJ1-2,NA,CSGYNFEGYGYTF,TGCAGCGGCTACAACTTTGAGGGGTATGGCTACACCTTC